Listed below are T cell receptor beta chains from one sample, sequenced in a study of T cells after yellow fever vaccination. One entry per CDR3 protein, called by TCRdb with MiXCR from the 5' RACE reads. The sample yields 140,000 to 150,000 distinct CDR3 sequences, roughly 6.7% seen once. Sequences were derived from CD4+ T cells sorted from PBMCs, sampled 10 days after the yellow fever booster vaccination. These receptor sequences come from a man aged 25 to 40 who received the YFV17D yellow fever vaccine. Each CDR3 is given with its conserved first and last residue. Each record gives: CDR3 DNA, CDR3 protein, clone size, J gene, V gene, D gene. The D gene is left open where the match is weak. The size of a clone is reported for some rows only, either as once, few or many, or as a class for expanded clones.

CDR3nt: TGTGCCAGCAGCGTACAGGGGGCTCTTCAGAATGAGCAGTTCTTC
CDR3aa: CASSVQGALQNEQFF
abundance: many
j_gene: TRBJ2-1
v_gene: TRBV5-5
d_gene: TRBD1

CDR3nt: TGTGCCAGCAGCCGTGAAGGGAGCTCCTATAATTCACCCCTCCACTTT
CDR3aa: CASSREGSSYNSPLHF
abundance: many
j_gene: TRBJ1-6
v_gene: TRBV7-9
d_gene: NA

CDR3nt: TGTGCCAGCTCACGAGACCTAGCGGGAGGTGTGGAGACCCAGTACTTC
CDR3aa: CASSRDLAGGVETQYF
abundance: many
j_gene: TRBJ2-5
v_gene: TRBV18
d_gene: TRBD2

CDR3nt: TGTGCCAGCAGCCAGGGTTTCTTGGGGAGCTATGGCTACACCTTC
CDR3aa: CASSQGFLGSYGYTF
abundance: few
j_gene: TRBJ1-2
v_gene: TRBV14
d_gene: NA

CDR3nt: TGCAGTGCAAGGGGGCTCCGCAATCAGCCCCAGCATTTT
CDR3aa: CSARGLRNQPQHF
abundance: many
j_gene: TRBJ1-5
v_gene: TRBV20-1
d_gene: TRBD1

CDR3nt: TGTGCCAGCAGGGGGCGGGGGGGCTACGAGCAGTACTTC
CDR3aa: CASRGRGGYEQYF
abundance: many
j_gene: TRBJ2-7
v_gene: TRBV12-3/TRBV12-4
d_gene: TRBD2

CDR3nt: TGTGCCAGCAGTTGGGGACTAGCAGGAGTGCAGTTCTTC
CDR3aa: CASSWGLAGVQFF
abundance: many
j_gene: TRBJ2-1
v_gene: TRBV27
d_gene: TRBD2

CDR3nt: TGCAGTGCTAGCAACCCGTGGGCCGACACAGATACGCAGTATTTT
CDR3aa: CSASNPWADTDTQYF
abundance: many
j_gene: TRBJ2-3
v_gene: TRBV20-1
d_gene: NA

CDR3nt: TGTGCCAGCAGTGGGACAGTCATTGGCTACACCTTC
CDR3aa: CASSGTVIGYTF
abundance: many
j_gene: TRBJ1-2
v_gene: TRBV6-2/TRBV6-3
d_gene: TRBD1

CDR3nt: TGTGCCAGCAGCTCTCGACGGATACAAGAGACCCAGTACTTC
CDR3aa: CASSSRRIQETQYF
abundance: many
j_gene: TRBJ2-5
v_gene: TRBV3-1
d_gene: NA

CDR3nt: TGCAGTGCTAGACAATCAGACAGACTTTATCAGCCCCAGCATTTT
CDR3aa: CSARQSDRLYQPQHF
abundance: few
j_gene: TRBJ1-5
v_gene: TRBV20-1
d_gene: NA

CDR3nt: TGTGCCAGCTCATTCTTCGTCTTAGTTGGGCAGTTCTTC
CDR3aa: CASSFFVLVGQFF
abundance: many
j_gene: TRBJ2-1
v_gene: TRBV18
d_gene: NA

CDR3nt: TGTGCCAGCAGCTTAGCTCAAGGGGCTAGCACAGATACGCAGTATTTT
CDR3aa: CASSLAQGASTDTQYF
abundance: many
j_gene: TRBJ2-3
v_gene: TRBV7-2
d_gene: NA

CDR3nt: TGCAGTGCGCAGGGACAGGGGGCTTCACCCCTCCACTTT
CDR3aa: CSAQGQGASPLHF
abundance: many
j_gene: TRBJ1-6
v_gene: TRBV20-1
d_gene: TRBD1

CDR3nt: TGTGCCAGCAGCGAACGACTAGCGGGATTCACAGATACGCAGTATTTT
CDR3aa: CASSERLAGFTDTQYF
abundance: NA
j_gene: TRBJ2-3
v_gene: TRBV5-8
d_gene: TRBD2

CDR3nt: TGTGCCAGCAGCTTAGACGTGGGAACCCAGTACTTC
CDR3aa: CASSLDVGTQYF
abundance: many
j_gene: TRBJ2-5
v_gene: TRBV7-2
d_gene: NA

CDR3nt: TGCAGTGCTAGAAAAGGGACTAGCGGGAGCTGGGACATTCAGTACTTC
CDR3aa: CSARKGTSGSWDIQYF
abundance: many
j_gene: TRBJ2-4
v_gene: TRBV20-1
d_gene: TRBD2

CDR3nt: TGTGCCACGACCCTTATAGCGGGAGGCCCTCCTTCCCAGTTCTTC
CDR3aa: CATTLIAGGPPSQFF
abundance: few
j_gene: TRBJ2-1
v_gene: TRBV5-4
d_gene: TRBD2

CDR3nt: TGTGCCAGCAGCCCTAGCTGGGGTGTGAACACTGAAGCTTTCTTT
CDR3aa: CASSPSWGVNTEAFF
abundance: many
j_gene: TRBJ1-1
v_gene: TRBV7-8
d_gene: NA

CDR3nt: TGTGCCAGCAGCTTAACGAGGGACTGGGGAACAGATACGCAGTATTTT
CDR3aa: CASSLTRDWGTDTQYF
abundance: few
j_gene: TRBJ2-3
v_gene: TRBV7-2
d_gene: NA

CDR3nt: TGCGCCAGCAGCTTACAGGGACAGGGCGTCAATGAGCAGTTCTTC
CDR3aa: CASSLQGQGVNEQFF
abundance: many
j_gene: TRBJ2-1
v_gene: TRBV5-1
d_gene: TRBD1

CDR3nt: TGTGCCAGCAGCGAGACAGTATCCCTGTGGAAAGAGACCCAGTACTTC
CDR3aa: CASSETVSLWKETQYF
abundance: many
j_gene: TRBJ2-5
v_gene: TRBV5-5
d_gene: NA

CDR3nt: TGCGCCAGCAGCCAAGGGCAGCGGGAGCCCTACAATGAGCAGTTCTTC
CDR3aa: CASSQGQREPYNEQFF
abundance: many
j_gene: TRBJ2-1
v_gene: TRBV4-1
d_gene: TRBD2

CDR3nt: TGTGCCAGCAGCGAAGCGATAGATAGGGGGCGGGTTGCGAACACCGGGGAGCTGTTTTTT
CDR3aa: CASSEAIDRGRVANTGELFF
abundance: many
j_gene: TRBJ2-2
v_gene: TRBV21-1
d_gene: NA

CDR3nt: TGTGCCAGCAGCTCAACCAGGGAGACCGGGGAGCTGTTTTTT
CDR3aa: CASSSTRETGELFF
abundance: NA
j_gene: TRBJ2-2
v_gene: TRBV11-3
d_gene: NA

CDR3nt: TGCAGTGCCACGGATGGGGAGACCCAGTACTTC
CDR3aa: CSATDGETQYF
abundance: many
j_gene: TRBJ2-5
v_gene: TRBV20-1
d_gene: NA

CDR3nt: TGTGCCAGCAGCCGACTAGCGGGCTACAATGAGCAGTTCTTC
CDR3aa: CASSRLAGYNEQFF
abundance: many
j_gene: TRBJ2-1
v_gene: TRBV5-6
d_gene: TRBD2

CDR3nt: TGCGCCAGCAGCCGCGAGGGGCAGGGAAACATTCAGTACTTC
CDR3aa: CASSREGQGNIQYF
abundance: many
j_gene: TRBJ2-4
v_gene: TRBV5-1
d_gene: NA

CDR3nt: TGTGCCAGCGGCCTTGGGCCCGGAGAGGAGACCCAGTACTTC
CDR3aa: CASGLGPGEETQYF
abundance: few
j_gene: TRBJ2-5
v_gene: TRBV12-3/TRBV12-4
d_gene: NA

CDR3nt: TGTGCCAGCAGCGTGACGCCCGGCAGGGGGGAAGAGACCCAGTACTTC
CDR3aa: CASSVTPGRGEETQYF
abundance: many
j_gene: TRBJ2-5
v_gene: TRBV9
d_gene: NA

CDR3nt: TGTGCCAGCTCACGGCCCGTCGATGAGCAGTTCTTC
CDR3aa: CASSRPVDEQFF
abundance: many
j_gene: TRBJ2-1
v_gene: TRBV18
d_gene: NA

CDR3nt: TGCGCCAGCAGCCCAAGTGGGGGAGGCACAGATACGCAGTATTTT
CDR3aa: CASSPSGGGTDTQYF
abundance: many
j_gene: TRBJ2-3
v_gene: TRBV5-1
d_gene: NA

CDR3nt: TGCAGTGCCACCCGCCGGGACGCCGTCCTACTAGCCAAAAACATTCAGTACTTC
CDR3aa: CSATRRDAVLLAKNIQYF
abundance: NA
j_gene: TRBJ2-4
v_gene: TRBV20-1
d_gene: NA

CDR3nt: TGTGCCAGCAGCGTAGCTTCGGGAGGGAGCCCCTCTCAAGAGACCCAGTACTTC
CDR3aa: CASSVASGGSPSQETQYF
abundance: many
j_gene: TRBJ2-5
v_gene: TRBV9
d_gene: TRBD2

CDR3nt: TGTGCCAGCAGCTCCACAGGGGAGAATTCACCCCTCCACTTT
CDR3aa: CASSSTGENSPLHF
abundance: many
j_gene: TRBJ1-6
v_gene: TRBV11-2
d_gene: TRBD1

CDR3nt: TGTGCCAGCAGCTTACGGGTCGGGGAGACCCAGTACTTC
CDR3aa: CASSLRVGETQYF
abundance: many
j_gene: TRBJ2-5
v_gene: TRBV7-2
d_gene: NA

CDR3nt: TGCAGTGCTAGATCTGGCGGGAGACTTAGCACAGATACGCAGTATTTT
CDR3aa: CSARSGGRLSTDTQYF
abundance: many
j_gene: TRBJ2-3
v_gene: TRBV20-1
d_gene: TRBD2

CDR3nt: TGTGCCAGCAGCTTGGGGACTAGCGGGAGGAAAACACAAGAGACCCAGTACTTC
CDR3aa: CASSLGTSGRKTQETQYF
abundance: few
j_gene: TRBJ2-5
v_gene: TRBV5-5
d_gene: TRBD2

CDR3nt: TGTGCCAGCAGTTTAGGGGGAACGGGGCAAGAGACCCAGTACTTC
CDR3aa: CASSLGGTGQETQYF
abundance: many
j_gene: TRBJ2-5
v_gene: TRBV12-3/TRBV12-4
d_gene: NA

CDR3nt: TGTGCCAGCTCACGGGACAGGGGCGAAAACTATGGCTACACTTTC
CDR3aa: CASSRDRGENYGYTF
abundance: few
j_gene: TRBJ1-2
v_gene: TRBV18
d_gene: TRBD1

CDR3nt: TGCGCCAGCAGTGGGTCTGAACCCGGGGAGCTGTTTTTT
CDR3aa: CASSGSEPGELFF
abundance: many
j_gene: TRBJ2-2
v_gene: TRBV5-1
d_gene: NA

CDR3nt: TGCGCCAGCAGCCAGCGGTGGGGGAGCTCCTACAATGAGCAGTTCTTC
CDR3aa: CASSQRWGSSYNEQFF
abundance: many
j_gene: TRBJ2-1
v_gene: TRBV4-3
d_gene: NA

CDR3nt: TGCAGTGCTAGAGCTAGCTCCTACGAGCAGTACTTC
CDR3aa: CSARASSYEQYF
abundance: NA
j_gene: TRBJ2-7
v_gene: TRBV20-1
d_gene: NA

CDR3nt: TGTGCCAGCAGTGAGCGTGCCGGAACCGGGGACACTGAAGCTTTCTTT
CDR3aa: CASSERAGTGDTEAFF
abundance: few
j_gene: TRBJ1-1
v_gene: TRBV25-1
d_gene: NA

CDR3nt: TGCAGTGCTACCTCACCCGGAGATACGCAGTATTTT
CDR3aa: CSATSPGDTQYF
abundance: many
j_gene: TRBJ2-3
v_gene: TRBV20-1
d_gene: NA

CDR3nt: TGTGCCAGCAGCTCCCGAATAGTTGGCGGGGGCCTCAATGAGCAGTTCTTC
CDR3aa: CASSSRIVGGGLNEQFF
abundance: many
j_gene: TRBJ2-1
v_gene: TRBV7-2
d_gene: NA

CDR3nt: TGTGCCAGCAGTTACTCGGGGGGCCAGCAGCCCCAGCATTTT
CDR3aa: CASSYSGGQQPQHF
abundance: many
j_gene: TRBJ1-5
v_gene: TRBV6-2/TRBV6-3
d_gene: NA

CDR3nt: TGTGCCAGCAGTTTTGCCAGAGAAACCTACGAGCAGTACTTC
CDR3aa: CASSFARETYEQYF
abundance: many
j_gene: TRBJ2-7
v_gene: TRBV27
d_gene: NA

CDR3nt: TGTGCCAGCAGCCAAGGCCAGGGAGAATTCTATGGCTACACCTTC
CDR3aa: CASSQGQGEFYGYTF
abundance: NA
j_gene: TRBJ1-2
v_gene: TRBV4-2
d_gene: NA

CDR3nt: TGTGCCAGCAGCAACACCGACAGCTCCTACGAGCAGTACTTC
CDR3aa: CASSNTDSSYEQYF
abundance: NA
j_gene: TRBJ2-7
v_gene: TRBV7-9
d_gene: NA

CDR3nt: TGTGCCAGCTCAACTGGGTTAGTCTCCTACGAGCAGTACTTC
CDR3aa: CASSTGLVSYEQYF
abundance: many
j_gene: TRBJ2-7
v_gene: TRBV18
d_gene: NA

CDR3nt: TGTGCCAGCAGTTTAGAGGGAGTCTCTTACAATGAGCAGTTCTTC
CDR3aa: CASSLEGVSYNEQFF
abundance: many
j_gene: TRBJ2-1
v_gene: TRBV27
d_gene: NA

CDR3nt: TGCAGTGCCCCAACCCCGGGACTACAAAACATTCAGTACTTC
CDR3aa: CSAPTPGLQNIQYF
abundance: many
j_gene: TRBJ2-4
v_gene: TRBV20-1
d_gene: TRBD2

CDR3nt: TGTGCCAGCAGCTTAGCGCTGACTAGGGGGGGGGCCCAGTACTTC
CDR3aa: CASSLALTRGGAQYF
abundance: many
j_gene: TRBJ2-5
v_gene: TRBV7-6
d_gene: NA

CDR3nt: TGTGCCTGGAGTGGGATATCCACAGATACGCAGTATTTT
CDR3aa: CAWSGISTDTQYF
abundance: many
j_gene: TRBJ2-3
v_gene: TRBV30
d_gene: NA

CDR3nt: TGTGCCAGCAGCGTCAGCGGGAGTGTCGCAGATACGCAGTATTTT
CDR3aa: CASSVSGSVADTQYF
abundance: NA
j_gene: TRBJ2-3
v_gene: TRBV9
d_gene: TRBD2

CDR3nt: TGTGCCAGCTCACCAACCGGGGGCGATCAGCCCCAGCATTTT
CDR3aa: CASSPTGGDQPQHF
abundance: few
j_gene: TRBJ1-5
v_gene: TRBV18
d_gene: NA

CDR3nt: TGTGCCAGTCAGCCTCTAGCGGGAGTCGGTGAGCAGTTCTTC
CDR3aa: CASQPLAGVGEQFF
abundance: many
j_gene: TRBJ2-1
v_gene: TRBV12-3/TRBV12-4
d_gene: TRBD2

CDR3nt: TGTGCCAGCACGGGACTAGCGGGAACCGGGGAGCTGTTTTTT
CDR3aa: CASTGLAGTGELFF
abundance: many
j_gene: TRBJ2-2
v_gene: TRBV7-8
d_gene: TRBD2